This record concerns one TCR beta chain sequence. In germline, CDR1 is MNHNY, CDR2 SVGAGI (reference sequence). The trim removed 4 bases at V and 6 bases at J, leaving 2 bases unmatched. The CDR3 consists of 14 residues. Sequencing was performed with immunoSEQ multiplex PCR; in TCRdb, only in-frame clones are kept and a portion is missing. The sample holds 75,000 to 100,000 clones, approximately 90% seen once. The source of the sample is a study of blood T cell repertoires in COVID-19. This receptor was obtained from a man in his 70s with acute or convalescent COVID-19. V is TRBV6-6 and J is TRBJ2-1, with 11 bases identical to TRBD2. The sequencing input was peripheral blood. The CDR3 DNA follows: TGTGCCAGCAGTTGGACTAGCGGGTCCAATGAGCAGTTCTTC. Translated, it gives CASSWTSGSNEQFF.